Given below is one T cell receptor (beta chain) in context. These data come from a study of blood T cell repertoires in COVID-19. Study information: COVID-19 samples collected from the United States, Italy and Spain covered acute and convalescent phases.

Between the trimmed V and J ends, which lost 7 bases and 2 bases, there was a span of 4 bases. The V gene's germline CDR1 is SEHNR and CDR2 FQNEAQ (reference sequence). There are 11 residues in the CDR3. Original analysis: By means of reference gene primer amplification, nucleated cell counts were estimated. The table came from immunoSEQ multiplex PCR; TCRdb's copy has only in-frame clones and leaves some out. V and J calls and clone size are copied from that table; D and trimming were computed from the DNA. The repertoire consists of roughly 68,000 clones, with about 88% occurring once and the leading ten covering about 4.9%.

The J gene is TRBJ2-3, the V gene TRBV7-9; D is uncertain. Sequences were obtained from peripheral blood. This receptor was obtained from a woman aged 45-65 years with active COVID-19. As DNA, the CDR3 is TGTGCCAGCACCCTCACAGATACGCAGTATTTT. As protein: CASTLTDTQYF.